These T cell receptor beta chains were read from a single sample in a study of vaccination and CD4 T cells after COVID-19. TCRdb fed the PCR reads into MiXCR, producing one record per CDR3 protein. Among about 20,000 distinct CDR3 sequences listed, roughly 40% were seen once. No antigen is known for these receptors. Source: CD4+ T cells from blood, cultured in vitro, taken after SARS-CoV-2 vaccination. The receptors stem from a human donor who had recovered from COVID-19. Both conserved end residues are trimmed from each CDR3. Each record gives: clone size, J gene, V gene, CDR3 protein. Only some rows state a clone size, as once, few, many or a class for expanded clones.

clone size: medium-sized
J gene: TRBJ1-2
V gene: TRBV6-1
CDR3 protein: ASSEVPGQGSGYT

clone size: medium-sized
J gene: TRBJ1-5
V gene: TRBV27
CDR3 protein: ASSPTTGTVNQPQH

clone size: -
J gene: TRBJ2-7
V gene: TRBV6-4
CDR3 protein: ASSSREGLALYEQY

clone size: -
J gene: TRBJ1-2
V gene: TRBV5-1
CDR3 protein: ASSFGQGAGGYT

clone size: -
J gene: TRBJ1-1
V gene: TRBV20-1
CDR3 protein: SARAPQGPNTEAF

clone size: -
J gene: TRBJ2-2
V gene: TRBV19
CDR3 protein: ASEIGQGRTGELF

clone size: -
J gene: TRBJ1-2
V gene: TRBV7-9
CDR3 protein: ASSSSTGMAYGYT

clone size: -
J gene: TRBJ2-6
V gene: TRBV7-6
CDR3 protein: ASSARDRGYDVLT

clone size: few
J gene: TRBJ1-1
V gene: TRBV30
CDR3 protein: AWSASRDRRTEAF

clone size: few
J gene: TRBJ1-1
V gene: TRBV20-1
CDR3 protein: SASVDVASEAF

clone size: -
J gene: TRBJ2-5
V gene: TRBV4-1
CDR3 protein: ASSQDFAGGGETQY

clone size: few
J gene: TRBJ1-2
V gene: TRBV6-2/TRBV6-3
CDR3 protein: ASSYSEGADYGYT

clone size: few
J gene: TRBJ2-3
V gene: TRBV20-1
CDR3 protein: SAYRGLRTDTQY

clone size: -
J gene: TRBJ2-3
V gene: TRBV5-6
CDR3 protein: ASSLAATDTQY

clone size: -
J gene: TRBJ2-7
V gene: TRBV12-3/TRBV12-4
CDR3 protein: ASSLWGGKGWYEQY

clone size: -
J gene: TRBJ1-4
V gene: TRBV4-3
CDR3 protein: ASSQDRGLSTEKLF

clone size: few
J gene: TRBJ2-3
V gene: TRBV6-1
CDR3 protein: ASRSQGANLDTQY

clone size: -
J gene: TRBJ2-7
V gene: TRBV2
CDR3 protein: ASRADSFSYEQY

clone size: few
J gene: TRBJ2-5
V gene: TRBV7-9
CDR3 protein: ASSRPLGGLETQY

clone size: -
J gene: TRBJ2-2
V gene: TRBV6-1
CDR3 protein: ASRMGGNTGELF

clone size: -
J gene: TRBJ2-3
V gene: TRBV20-1
CDR3 protein: SAAGASGGEDTQY

clone size: -
J gene: TRBJ2-7
V gene: TRBV20-1
CDR3 protein: SAQRGHEQY

clone size: -
J gene: TRBJ2-2
V gene: TRBV11-3
CDR3 protein: ASSPGQSNTGELF

clone size: -
J gene: TRBJ1-1
V gene: TRBV7-3
CDR3 protein: ASSLQGNTEAF

clone size: -
J gene: TRBJ2-7
V gene: TRBV29-1
CDR3 protein: SVAAQGVPYEQY